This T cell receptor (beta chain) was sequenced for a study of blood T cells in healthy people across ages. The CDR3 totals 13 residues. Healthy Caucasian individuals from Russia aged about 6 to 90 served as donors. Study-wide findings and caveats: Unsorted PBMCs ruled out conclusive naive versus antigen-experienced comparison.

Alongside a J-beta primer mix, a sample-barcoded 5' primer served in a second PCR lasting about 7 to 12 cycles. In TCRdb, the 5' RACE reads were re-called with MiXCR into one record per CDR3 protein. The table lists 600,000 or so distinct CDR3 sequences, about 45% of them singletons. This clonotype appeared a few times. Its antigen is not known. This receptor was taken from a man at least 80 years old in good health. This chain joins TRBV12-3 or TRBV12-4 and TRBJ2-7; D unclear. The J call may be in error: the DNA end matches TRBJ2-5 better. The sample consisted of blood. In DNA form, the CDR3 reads TGTGCCAGCAGTTTTACGGTTCTGGAGACCCAGTACTTC. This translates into CASSFTVLETQYF.